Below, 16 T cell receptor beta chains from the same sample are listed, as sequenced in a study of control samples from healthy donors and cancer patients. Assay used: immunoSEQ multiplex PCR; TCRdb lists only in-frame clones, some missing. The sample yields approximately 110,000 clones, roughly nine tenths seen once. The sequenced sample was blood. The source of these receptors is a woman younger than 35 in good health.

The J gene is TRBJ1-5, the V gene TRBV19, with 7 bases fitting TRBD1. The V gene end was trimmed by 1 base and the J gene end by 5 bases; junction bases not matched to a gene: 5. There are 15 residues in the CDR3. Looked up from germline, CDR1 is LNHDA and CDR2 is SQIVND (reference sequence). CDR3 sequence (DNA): TGTGCCAGTAGTATAGGGGGGGACAGCTATCAGCCCCAGCATTTT. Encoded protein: CASSIGGDSYQPQHF.

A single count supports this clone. The CDR3 DNA reads as TGTGCCACCAGTGATGCGACAGGGGAGAACACTGAAGCTTTCTTT. The encoded protein is CATSDATGENTEAFF. The J gene is TRBJ1-1, the V gene TRBV24-1, with 8 bases fitting TRBD1. V was pared by 3 bases and J by 1 base, with 3 bases of the junction left unmatched. The germline gives CDR1 KGHDR, CDR2 SFDVKD. The CDR3 is 15 residues long.

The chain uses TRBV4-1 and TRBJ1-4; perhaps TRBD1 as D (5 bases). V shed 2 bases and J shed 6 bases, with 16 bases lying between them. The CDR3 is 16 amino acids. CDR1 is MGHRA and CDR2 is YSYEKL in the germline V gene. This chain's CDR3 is CASSQLTTGDDEKLFF. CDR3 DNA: TGCGCCAGCAGCCAACTGACAACGGGGGATGATGAAAAACTGTTTTTT.

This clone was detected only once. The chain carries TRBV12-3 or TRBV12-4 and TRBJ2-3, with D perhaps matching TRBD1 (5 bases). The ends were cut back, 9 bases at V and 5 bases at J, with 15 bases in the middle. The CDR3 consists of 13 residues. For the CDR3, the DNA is TGTGCCAGTTTAATGGGTAGGGGAGATACGCAGTATTTT. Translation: CASLMGRGDTQYF.

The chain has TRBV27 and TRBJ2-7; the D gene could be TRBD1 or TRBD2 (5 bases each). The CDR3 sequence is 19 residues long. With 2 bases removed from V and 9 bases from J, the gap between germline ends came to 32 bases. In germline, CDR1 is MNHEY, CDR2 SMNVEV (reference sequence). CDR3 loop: CASSLRAAPPWGSTPGQYF. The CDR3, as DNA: TGTGCCAGCAGTTTACGAGCGGCCCCCCCCTGGGGCAGTACCCCAGGGCAGTACTTC.

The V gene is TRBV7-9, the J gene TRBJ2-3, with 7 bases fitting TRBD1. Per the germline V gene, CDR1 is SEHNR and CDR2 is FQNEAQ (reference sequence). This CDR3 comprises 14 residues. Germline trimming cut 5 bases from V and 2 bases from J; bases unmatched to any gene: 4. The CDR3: CASSRTGITDTQYF. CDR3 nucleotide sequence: TGTGCCAGCAGCCGGACAGGAATCACAGATACGCAGTATTTT.

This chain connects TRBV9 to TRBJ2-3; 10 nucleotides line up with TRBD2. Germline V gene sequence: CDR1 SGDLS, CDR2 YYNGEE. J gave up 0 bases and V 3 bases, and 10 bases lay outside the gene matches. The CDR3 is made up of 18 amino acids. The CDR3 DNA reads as TGTGCCAGCAGCGGACGGTACGGACTAGCGGCTAGCACAGATACGCAGTATTTT. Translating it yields CASSGRYGLAASTDTQYF. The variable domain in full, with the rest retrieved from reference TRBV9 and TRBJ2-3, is DSGVTQTPKHLITATGQRVTLRCSPRSGDLSVYWYQQSLDQGLQFLIQYYNGEERAKGNILERFSAQQFPDLHSELNLSSLELGDSALYFCASSGRYGLAASTDTQYFGPGTRLTVL.

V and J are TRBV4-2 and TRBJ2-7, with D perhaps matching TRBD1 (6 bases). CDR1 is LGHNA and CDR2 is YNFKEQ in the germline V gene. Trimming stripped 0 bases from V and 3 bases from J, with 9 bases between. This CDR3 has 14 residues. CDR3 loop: CASSQEGQNYEQYF. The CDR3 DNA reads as TGTGCCAGCAGCCAAGAGGGACAAAACTACGAGCAGTACTTC.

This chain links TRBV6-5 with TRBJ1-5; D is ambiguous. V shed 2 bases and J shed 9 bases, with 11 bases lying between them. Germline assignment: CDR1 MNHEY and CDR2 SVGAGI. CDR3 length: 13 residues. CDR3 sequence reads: CASSYKVQAPQHF. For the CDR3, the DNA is TGTGCCAGCAGTTACAAGGTTCAGGCGCCCCAGCATTTT.

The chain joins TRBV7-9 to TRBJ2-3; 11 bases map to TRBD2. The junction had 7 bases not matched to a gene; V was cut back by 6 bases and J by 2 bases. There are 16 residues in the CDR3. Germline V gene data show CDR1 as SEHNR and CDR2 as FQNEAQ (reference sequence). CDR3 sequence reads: CASSPLAGGYTDTQYF. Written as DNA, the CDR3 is TGTGCCAGCAGTCCCCTAGCGGGGGGATACACAGATACGCAGTATTTT.

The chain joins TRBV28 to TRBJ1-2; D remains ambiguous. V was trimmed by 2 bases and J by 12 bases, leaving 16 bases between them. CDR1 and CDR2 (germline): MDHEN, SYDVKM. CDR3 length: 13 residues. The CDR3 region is CASSLNGNLRDTF. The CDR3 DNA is TGTGCCAGCAGTTTAAACGGCAATCTCCGTGACACCTTC.

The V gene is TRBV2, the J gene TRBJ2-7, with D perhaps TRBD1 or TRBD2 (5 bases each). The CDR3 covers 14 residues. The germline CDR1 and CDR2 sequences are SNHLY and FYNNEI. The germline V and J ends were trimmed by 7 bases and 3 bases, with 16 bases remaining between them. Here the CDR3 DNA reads TGTGCCAGCAAGAACCGGGACCAGAACTACGAGCAGTACTTC. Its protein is CASKNRDQNYEQYF.

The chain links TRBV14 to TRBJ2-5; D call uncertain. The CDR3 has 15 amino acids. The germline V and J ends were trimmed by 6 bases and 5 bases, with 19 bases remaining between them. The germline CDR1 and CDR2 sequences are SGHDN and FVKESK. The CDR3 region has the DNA TGTGCCAGCAGTCGGACCATCATGACCCCGGAGACCCAGTACTTC. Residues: CASSRTIMTPETQYF.

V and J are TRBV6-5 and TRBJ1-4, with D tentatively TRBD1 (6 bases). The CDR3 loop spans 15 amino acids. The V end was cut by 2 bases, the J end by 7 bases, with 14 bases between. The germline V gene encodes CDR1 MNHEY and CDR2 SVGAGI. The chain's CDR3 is CASSYEGGRGEKLFF. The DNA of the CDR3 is TGTGCCAGCAGTTACGAAGGGGGACGGGGTGAAAAACTGTTTTTT.

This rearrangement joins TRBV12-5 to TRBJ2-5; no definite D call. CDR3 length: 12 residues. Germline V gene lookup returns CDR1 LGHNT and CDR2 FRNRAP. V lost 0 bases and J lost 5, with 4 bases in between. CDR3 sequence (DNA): TGTGCTAGTGGTTTGGTAGGGGAGACCCAGTACTTC. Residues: CASGLVGETQYF.

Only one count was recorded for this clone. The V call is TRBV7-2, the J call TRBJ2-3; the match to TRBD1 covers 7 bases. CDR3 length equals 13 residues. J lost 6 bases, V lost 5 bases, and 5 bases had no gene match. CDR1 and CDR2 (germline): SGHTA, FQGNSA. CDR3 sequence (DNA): TGTGCCAGCAGCACGACAGGGTACGATACGCAGTATTTT. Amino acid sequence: CASSTTGYDTQYF.